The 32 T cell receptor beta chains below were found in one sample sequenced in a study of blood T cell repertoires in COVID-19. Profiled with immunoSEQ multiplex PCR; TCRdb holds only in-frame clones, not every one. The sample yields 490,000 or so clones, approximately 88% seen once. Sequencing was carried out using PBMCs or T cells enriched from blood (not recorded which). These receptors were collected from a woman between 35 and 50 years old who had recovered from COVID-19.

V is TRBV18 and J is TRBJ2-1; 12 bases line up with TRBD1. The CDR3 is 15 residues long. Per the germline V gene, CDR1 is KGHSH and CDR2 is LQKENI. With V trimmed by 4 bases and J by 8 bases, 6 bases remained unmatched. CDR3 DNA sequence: TGTGCCAGCTCACAGACCGGGACAGGGGGCTATGAGCAGTTCTTC. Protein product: CASSQTGTGGYEQFF.

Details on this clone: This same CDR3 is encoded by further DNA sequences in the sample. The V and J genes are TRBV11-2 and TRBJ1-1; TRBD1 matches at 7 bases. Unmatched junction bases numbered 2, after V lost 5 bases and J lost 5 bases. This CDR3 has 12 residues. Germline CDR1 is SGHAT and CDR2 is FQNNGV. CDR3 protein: CASSLTGTEAFF. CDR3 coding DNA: TGTGCCAGCAGCCTGACAGGGACTGAAGCTTTCTTT.

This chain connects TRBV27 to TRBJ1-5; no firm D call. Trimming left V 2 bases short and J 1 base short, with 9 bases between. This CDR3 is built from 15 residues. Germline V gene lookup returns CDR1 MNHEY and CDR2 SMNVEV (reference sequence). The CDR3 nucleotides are TGTGCCAGCAGTTTAAGAGGGATCAGCAATCAGCCCCAGCATTTT. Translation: CASSLRGISNQPQHF.

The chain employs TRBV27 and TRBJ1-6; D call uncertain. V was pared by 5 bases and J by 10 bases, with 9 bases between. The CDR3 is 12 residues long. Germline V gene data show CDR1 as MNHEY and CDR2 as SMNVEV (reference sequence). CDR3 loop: CASSPQESPLHF. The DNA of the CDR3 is TGTGCCAGCAGTCCACAAGAATCACCCCTCCACTTT.

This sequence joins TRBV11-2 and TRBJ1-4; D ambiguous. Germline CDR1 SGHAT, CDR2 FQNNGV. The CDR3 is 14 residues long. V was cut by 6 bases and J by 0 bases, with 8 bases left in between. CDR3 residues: CASREGTTNEKLFF. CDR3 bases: TGTGCCAGCAGGGAGGGAACAACTAATGAAAAACTGTTTTTT.

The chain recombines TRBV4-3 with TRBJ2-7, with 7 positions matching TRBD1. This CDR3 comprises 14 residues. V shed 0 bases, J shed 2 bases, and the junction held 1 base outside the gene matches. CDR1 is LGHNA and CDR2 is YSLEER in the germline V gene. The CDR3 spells CASSQDGTAYEQYF. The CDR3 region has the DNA TGCGCCAGCAGCCAAGATGGGACAGCCTACGAGCAGTACTTC.

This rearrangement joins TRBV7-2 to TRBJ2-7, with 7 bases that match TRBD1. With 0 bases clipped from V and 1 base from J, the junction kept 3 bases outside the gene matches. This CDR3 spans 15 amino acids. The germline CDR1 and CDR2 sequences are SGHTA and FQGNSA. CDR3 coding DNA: TGTGCCAGCAGCTTAGCGCAGGACAGGTCCTACGAGCAGTACTTC. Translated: CASSLAQDRSYEQYF.

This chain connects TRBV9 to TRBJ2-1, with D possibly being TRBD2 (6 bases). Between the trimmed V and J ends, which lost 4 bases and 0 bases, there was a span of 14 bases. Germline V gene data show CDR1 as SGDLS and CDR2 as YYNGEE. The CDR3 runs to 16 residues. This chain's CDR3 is CASSPRGRSSYNEQFF. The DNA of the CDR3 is TGTGCCAGCAGCCCCCGGGGGAGAAGCTCCTACAATGAGCAGTTCTTC.

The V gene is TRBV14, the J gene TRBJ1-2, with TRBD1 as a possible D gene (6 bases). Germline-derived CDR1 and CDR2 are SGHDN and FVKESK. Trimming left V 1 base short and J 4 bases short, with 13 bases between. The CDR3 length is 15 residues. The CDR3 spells CASSQATTGPYGYTF. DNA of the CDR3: TGTGCCAGCAGCCAAGCTACGACAGGTCCCTATGGCTACACCTTC. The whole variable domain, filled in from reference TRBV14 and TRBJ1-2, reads EAGVTQFPSHSVIEKGQTVTLRCDPISGHDNLYWYRRVMGKEIKFLLHFVKESKQDESGMPNNRFLAERTGGTYSTLKVQPAELEDSGVYFCASSQATTGPYGYTFGSGTRLTVV.

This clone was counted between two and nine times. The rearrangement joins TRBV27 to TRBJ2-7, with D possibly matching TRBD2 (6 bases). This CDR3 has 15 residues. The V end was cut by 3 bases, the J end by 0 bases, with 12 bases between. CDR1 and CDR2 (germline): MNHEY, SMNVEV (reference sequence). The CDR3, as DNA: TGTGCCAGCAGTTTGGGGACTTCCAGCTCCTACGAGCAGTACTTC. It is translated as CASSLGTSSSYEQYF.

DNA for the CDR3: TGTGCCAGCAGCCCCAAGAGGGACAGGGGTACTGAAGCTTTCTTT. Protein sequence: CASSPKRDRGTEAFF. The chain recombines TRBV9 with TRBJ1-1; TRBD1 matches 10 bases. The CDR3 length is 15 residues. J gave up 5 bases and V 4 bases, and 8 bases lay outside the gene matches. CDR1 is SGDLS and CDR2 is YYNGEE in the germline V gene.

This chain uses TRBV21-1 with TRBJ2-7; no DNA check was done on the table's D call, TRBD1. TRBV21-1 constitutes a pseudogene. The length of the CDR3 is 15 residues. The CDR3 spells CASSSPQGVCDEQYF. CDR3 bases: TGTGCCAGCAGCTCACCACAGGGGGTCTGCGACGAGCAGTACTTC.

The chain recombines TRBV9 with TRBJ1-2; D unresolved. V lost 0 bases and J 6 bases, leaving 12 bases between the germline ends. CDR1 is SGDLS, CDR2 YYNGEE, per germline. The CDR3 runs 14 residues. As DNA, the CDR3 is TGTGCCAGCAGCGTAGATGACAATCCCAATGGCTACACCTTC. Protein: CASSVDDNPNGYTF.

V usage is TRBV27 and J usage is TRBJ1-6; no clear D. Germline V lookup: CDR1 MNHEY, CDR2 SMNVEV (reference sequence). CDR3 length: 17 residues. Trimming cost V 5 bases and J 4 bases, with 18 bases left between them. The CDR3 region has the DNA TGTGCCAGCAGTCCCATTCAGGCCACCCTGTATAATTCACCCCTCCACTTT. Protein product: CASSPIQATLYNSPLHF.

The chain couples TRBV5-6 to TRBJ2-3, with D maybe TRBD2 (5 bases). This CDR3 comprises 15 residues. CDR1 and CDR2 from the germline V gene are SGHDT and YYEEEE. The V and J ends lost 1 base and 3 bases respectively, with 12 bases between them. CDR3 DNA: TGTGCCAGCAGCTTGACTAGATCATTAACAGATACGCAGTATTTT. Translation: CASSLTRSLTDTQYF.

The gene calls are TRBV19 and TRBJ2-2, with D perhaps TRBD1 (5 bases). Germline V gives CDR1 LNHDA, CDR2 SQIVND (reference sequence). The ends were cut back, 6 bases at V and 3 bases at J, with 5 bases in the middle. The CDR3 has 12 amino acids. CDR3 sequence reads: CASRGDTGELFF. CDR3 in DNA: TGTGCCAGTAGAGGGGACACCGGGGAGCTGTTTTTT.

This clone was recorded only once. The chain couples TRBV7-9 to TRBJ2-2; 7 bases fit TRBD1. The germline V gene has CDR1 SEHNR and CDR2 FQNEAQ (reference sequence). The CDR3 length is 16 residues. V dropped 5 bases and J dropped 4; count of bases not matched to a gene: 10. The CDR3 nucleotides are TGTGCCAGCAGCCATCCAGGGGGTCAAGCCACCGGGGAGCTGTTTTTT. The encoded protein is CASSHPGGQATGELFF.

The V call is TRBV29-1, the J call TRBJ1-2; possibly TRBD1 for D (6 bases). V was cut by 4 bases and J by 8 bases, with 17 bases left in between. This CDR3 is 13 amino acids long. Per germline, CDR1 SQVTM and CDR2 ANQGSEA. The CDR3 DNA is TGCAGCGTTGGAGGGGGAGGGAACACAGGCTACACCTTC. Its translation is CSVGGGGNTGYTF.

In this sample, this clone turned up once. The CDR3 DNA is TGCGCCAGCAGCTTGGTTAGCGGGAGGGCCGACTACAATGAGCAGTTCTTC. Its translation is CASSLVSGRADYNEQFF. The chain carries TRBV5-1 and TRBJ2-1, with 11 positions matching TRBD2. In germline, CDR1 is SGHRS, CDR2 YFSETQ. The V segment lost 0 bases and the J segment 3 bases; nucleotides outside the gene matches: 5. The CDR3 extends over 17 amino acids.

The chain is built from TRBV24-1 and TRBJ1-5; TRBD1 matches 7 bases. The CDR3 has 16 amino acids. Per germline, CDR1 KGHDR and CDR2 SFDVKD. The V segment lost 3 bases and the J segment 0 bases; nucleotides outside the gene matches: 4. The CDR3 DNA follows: TGTGCCACCAGTGATCAAGACAGGGATAGCAATCAGCCCCAGCATTTT. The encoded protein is CATSDQDRDSNQPQHF.

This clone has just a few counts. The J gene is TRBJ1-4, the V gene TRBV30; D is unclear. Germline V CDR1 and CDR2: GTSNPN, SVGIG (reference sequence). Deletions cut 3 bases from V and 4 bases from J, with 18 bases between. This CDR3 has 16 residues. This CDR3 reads CAWSMRVSLYNEKLFF. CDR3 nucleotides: TGTGCCTGGAGCATGAGGGTATCCCTTTATAATGAAAAACTGTTTTTT. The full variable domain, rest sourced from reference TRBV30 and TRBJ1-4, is SQTIHQWPATLVQPVGSPLSLECTVEGTSNPNLYWYRQAAGRGLQLLFYSVGIGQISSEVPQNLSASRPQDRQFILSSKKLLLSDSGFYLCAWSMRVSLYNEKLFFGSGTQLSVL.

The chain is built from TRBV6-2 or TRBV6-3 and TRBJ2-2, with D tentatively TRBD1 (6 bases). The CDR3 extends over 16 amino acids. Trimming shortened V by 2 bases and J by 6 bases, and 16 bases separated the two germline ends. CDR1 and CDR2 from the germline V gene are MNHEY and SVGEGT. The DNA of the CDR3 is TGTGCCAGCAGTTACACAACAGGGAAAGCGGCCGGGGAGCTGTTTTTT. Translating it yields CASSYTTGKAAGELFF.

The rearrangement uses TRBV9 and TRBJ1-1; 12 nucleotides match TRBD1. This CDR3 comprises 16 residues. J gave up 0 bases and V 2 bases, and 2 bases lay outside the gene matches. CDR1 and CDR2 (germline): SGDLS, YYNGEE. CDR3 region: CASSVGTGGMNTEAFF. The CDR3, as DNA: TGTGCCAGCAGCGTGGGGACAGGGGGCATGAACACTGAAGCTTTCTTT.

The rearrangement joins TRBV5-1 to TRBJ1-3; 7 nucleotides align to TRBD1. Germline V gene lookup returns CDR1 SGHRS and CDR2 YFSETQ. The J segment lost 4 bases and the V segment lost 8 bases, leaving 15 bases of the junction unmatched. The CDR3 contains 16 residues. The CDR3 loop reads CASTLNQGGSGNTIYF. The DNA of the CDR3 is TGCGCCAGTACCCTCAATCAGGGGGGTTCCGGAAACACCATATATTTT.

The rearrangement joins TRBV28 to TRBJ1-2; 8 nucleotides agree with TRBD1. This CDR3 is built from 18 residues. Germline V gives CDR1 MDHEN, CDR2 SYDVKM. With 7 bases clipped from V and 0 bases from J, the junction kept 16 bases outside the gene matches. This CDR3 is CASIPPSGRGPTNYGYTF. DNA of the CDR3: TGTGCCAGCATCCCTCCGTCGGGCAGGGGGCCTACTAACTATGGCTACACCTTC.

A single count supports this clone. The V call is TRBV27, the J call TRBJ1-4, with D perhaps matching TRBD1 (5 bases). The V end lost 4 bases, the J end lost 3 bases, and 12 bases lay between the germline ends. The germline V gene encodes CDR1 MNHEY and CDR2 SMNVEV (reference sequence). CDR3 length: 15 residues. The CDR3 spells CASSSSGLSNEKLFF. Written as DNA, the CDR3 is TGTGCCAGCAGTTCTTCAGGGTTGTCTAATGAAAAACTGTTTTTT.

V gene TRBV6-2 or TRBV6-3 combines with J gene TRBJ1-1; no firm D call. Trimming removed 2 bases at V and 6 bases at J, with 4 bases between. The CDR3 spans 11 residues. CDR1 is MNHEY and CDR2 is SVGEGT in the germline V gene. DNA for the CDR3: TGTGCCAGCAGTTACCCTGCTGAAGCTTTCTTT. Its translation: CASSYPAEAFF.

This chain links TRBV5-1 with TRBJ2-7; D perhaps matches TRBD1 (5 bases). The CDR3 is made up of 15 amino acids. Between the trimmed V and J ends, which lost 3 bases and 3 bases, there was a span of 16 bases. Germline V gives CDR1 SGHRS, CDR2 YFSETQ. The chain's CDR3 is CASSSERQGGYEQYF. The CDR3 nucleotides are TGCGCCAGCAGCTCAGAACGGCAGGGTGGCTACGAGCAGTACTTC.

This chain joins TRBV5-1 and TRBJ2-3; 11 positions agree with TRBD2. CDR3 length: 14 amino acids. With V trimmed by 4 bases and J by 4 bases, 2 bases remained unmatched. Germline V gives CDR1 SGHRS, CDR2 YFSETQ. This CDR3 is CASSGGLAADTQYF. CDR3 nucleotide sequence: TGCGCCAGCAGCGGGGGACTAGCGGCAGATACGCAGTATTTT.

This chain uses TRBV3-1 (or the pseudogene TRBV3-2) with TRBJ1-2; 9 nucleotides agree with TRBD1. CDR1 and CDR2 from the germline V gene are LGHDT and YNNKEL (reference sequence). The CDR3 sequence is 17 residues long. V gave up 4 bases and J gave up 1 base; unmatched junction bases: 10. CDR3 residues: CASSLGQGHYLNYGYTF. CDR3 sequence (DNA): TGTGCCAGCAGCCTCGGACAGGGGCACTACCTTAACTATGGCTACACCTTC.

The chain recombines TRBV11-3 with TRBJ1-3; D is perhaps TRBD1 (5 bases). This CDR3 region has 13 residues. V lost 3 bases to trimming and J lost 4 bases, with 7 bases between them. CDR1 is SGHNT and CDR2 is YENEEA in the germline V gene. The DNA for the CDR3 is TGTGCCAGCAGCTTGGACACCGGAAACACCATATATTTT. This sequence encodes CASSLDTGNTIYF.

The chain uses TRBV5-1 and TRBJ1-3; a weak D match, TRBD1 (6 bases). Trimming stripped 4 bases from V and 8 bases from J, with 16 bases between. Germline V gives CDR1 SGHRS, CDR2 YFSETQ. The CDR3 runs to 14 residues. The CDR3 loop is CASSPTGSGDTIYF. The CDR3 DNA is TGCGCCAGCAGCCCAACAGGGAGTGGGGACACCATATATTTT.